The rows below give T cell receptor beta chains drawn from one sample of a study of T cells in Graves' hyperthyroidism and ophthalmopathy. TCRdb passed the multiplex PCR reads through MiXCR, listing each CDR3 protein once. This table has more than 500,000 distinct CDR3 sequences, about 16% appearing once. Sequencing used blood. The source of these receptors is a woman aged 25-40 years with Graves' ophthalmopathy. Each CDR3 is given with its conserved first and last residue. The D gene is left open where the match is weak. Expanded clones get a size class; other rows say once, few or many, or leave the size out.

d_gene: -; j_gene: TRBJ1-1; v_gene: TRBV18; abundance: many; CDR3aa: CASSQSGSGEAFF; CDR3nt: TGTGCCAGCTCACAATCAGGGTCCGGTGAAGCTTTCTTT
d_gene: -; j_gene: TRBJ2-7; v_gene: TRBV5-1; abundance: many; CDR3aa: CASSFYRENSYEQYF; CDR3nt: TGCGCCAGCAGCTTTTACAGGGAAAACTCCTACGAGCAGTACTTC
d_gene: -; j_gene: TRBJ2-7; v_gene: TRBV20-1; abundance: many; CDR3aa: CSARGEYEQYF; CDR3nt: TGCAGTGCTAGAGGGGAGTACGAGCAGTACTTC
d_gene: -; j_gene: TRBJ2-7; v_gene: TRBV15; abundance: many; CDR3aa: CATSRDLEFYEQYF; CDR3nt: TGTGCCACCAGCAGAGATCTGGAGTTCTACGAGCAGTACTTC
d_gene: -; j_gene: TRBJ1-3; v_gene: TRBV3-1; abundance: many; CDR3aa: CASSQTGRNTIYF; CDR3nt: TGTGCCAGCAGCCAGACCGGTCGGAACACCATATATTTT
d_gene: TRBD1; j_gene: TRBJ2-2; v_gene: TRBV7-9; abundance: -; CDR3aa: CASSYQRTGAKPGELFF; CDR3nt: TGTGCCAGCAGCTATCAACGGACAGGGGCCAAACCCGGGGAGCTGTTTTTT
d_gene: TRBD2; j_gene: TRBJ2-7; v_gene: TRBV30; abundance: many; CDR3aa: CAWSVLSSGKDEQYF; CDR3nt: TGTGCCTGGAGTGTACTGTCTAGCGGGAAGGACGAGCAGTACTTC
d_gene: -; j_gene: TRBJ2-1; v_gene: TRBV20-1; abundance: many; CDR3aa: CSALVAGIYNEQFF; CDR3nt: TGCAGTGCCTTAGTTGCGGGTATCTACAATGAGCAGTTCTTC
d_gene: TRBD2; j_gene: TRBJ2-1; v_gene: TRBV11-3; abundance: -; CDR3aa: CASSLRGLAGVNEQFF; CDR3nt: TGTGCCAGCAGCCTCCGAGGACTAGCGGGAGTCAATGAGCAGTTCTTC
d_gene: -; j_gene: TRBJ1-1; v_gene: TRBV6-1; abundance: few; CDR3aa: CASSPRQPLRTSIMNTEAFF; CDR3nt: TGTGCCAGCAGTCCCAGACAGCCCCTTCGGACCTCTATCATGAACACTGAAGCTTTCTTT
d_gene: TRBD2; j_gene: TRBJ2-1; v_gene: TRBV7-2; abundance: many; CDR3aa: CASSLLAGGPYNEQFF; CDR3nt: TGTGCCAGCAGCCTACTAGCGGGAGGACCGTACAATGAGCAGTTCTTC
d_gene: TRBD1; j_gene: TRBJ2-3; v_gene: TRBV7-3; abundance: many; CDR3aa: CASSLTGGRTDTQYF; CDR3nt: TGTGCCAGCAGCTTAACAGGGGGCCGGACAGATACGCAGTATTTT
d_gene: TRBD1; j_gene: TRBJ1-4; v_gene: TRBV27; abundance: few; CDR3aa: CASSLFTGQGFPNEKLFF; CDR3nt: TGTGCCAGCTCACTTTTTACCGGACAGGGTTTCCCTAATGAAAAACTGTTTTTT
d_gene: -; j_gene: TRBJ2-7; v_gene: TRBV7-6; abundance: many; CDR3aa: CASSLGGESYEQYF; CDR3nt: TGTGCCAGCAGCTTAGGCGGGGAGTCCTACGAGCAGTACTTC
d_gene: -; j_gene: TRBJ1-5; v_gene: TRBV18; abundance: -; CDR3aa: CASSHTPGASNQPQHF; CDR3nt: TGTGCCAGCTCACACACTCCGGGGGCCAGCAATCAGCCCCAGCATTTT
d_gene: -; j_gene: TRBJ1-6; v_gene: TRBV11-3; abundance: -; CDR3aa: CASSSRDSPLHF; CDR3nt: TGTGCCAGCAGCTCCAGGGATTCACCCCTCCACTTT
d_gene: TRBD2; j_gene: TRBJ2-1; v_gene: TRBV9; abundance: few; CDR3aa: CASSVALREASNEQFF; CDR3nt: TGTGCCAGCAGCGTTGCTCTTCGGGAGGCCAGTAATGAGCAGTTCTTC
d_gene: TRBD2; j_gene: TRBJ2-1; v_gene: TRBV11-3; abundance: -; CDR3aa: CASSHRHAGDNEQFF; CDR3nt: TGTGCCAGCAGCCATCGCCATGCGGGGGACAATGAGCAGTTCTTC
d_gene: -; j_gene: TRBJ2-1; v_gene: TRBV19; abundance: -; CDR3aa: CASGTDSYNEQFF; CDR3nt: TGTGCCAGTGGGACTGATTCCTACAATGAGCAGTTCTTC
d_gene: -; j_gene: TRBJ2-7; v_gene: TRBV28; abundance: many; CDR3aa: CASSLTQGRSEQYF; CDR3nt: TGTGCCAGCAGCCTCACCCAGGGGAGGTCCGAGCAGTACTTC
d_gene: -; j_gene: TRBJ2-1; v_gene: TRBV2; abundance: -; CDR3aa: CASRRDSYSEQFF; CDR3nt: TGTGCCAGCAGGCGGGACTCCTACAGTGAGCAGTTCTTC
d_gene: TRBD1; j_gene: TRBJ1-6; v_gene: TRBV28; abundance: many; CDR3aa: CASSSPREGASYNSPLHF; CDR3nt: TGTGCCAGCAGTTCGCCTCGGGAGGGGGCCTCCTATAATTCACCCCTCCACTTT
d_gene: TRBD2; j_gene: TRBJ2-5; v_gene: TRBV24-1; abundance: -; CDR3aa: CATSGGGETQYF; CDR3nt: TGTGCCACCAGTGGGGGGGGAGAGACCCAGTACTTC
d_gene: -; j_gene: TRBJ1-1; v_gene: TRBV12-3/TRBV12-4; abundance: few; CDR3aa: CASSLPGFRPNAEAFF; CDR3nt: TGTGCCAGCAGTTTACCGGGGTTCCGACCAAACGCTGAAGCTTTCTTT
d_gene: TRBD2; j_gene: TRBJ2-3; v_gene: TRBV6-2/TRBV6-3; abundance: many; CDR3aa: CASTPPELADTDTQYF; CDR3nt: TGTGCCAGCACCCCCCCGGAACTAGCGGATACAGATACGCAGTATTTT
d_gene: -; j_gene: TRBJ1-1; v_gene: TRBV11-2; abundance: few; CDR3aa: CASSLHQGTEAFF; CDR3nt: TGTGCCAGCAGCTTACACCAGGGCACTGAAGCTTTCTTT
d_gene: -; j_gene: TRBJ1-6; v_gene: TRBV20-1; abundance: few; CDR3aa: CSVAPGGRSPLHF; CDR3nt: TGCAGTGTCGCTCCGGGGGGAAGATCACCCCTCCACTTT
d_gene: TRBD1; j_gene: TRBJ1-5; v_gene: TRBV20-1; abundance: many; CDR3aa: CSASRPTGEGQPQHF; CDR3nt: TGCAGTGCTAGCCGACCAACAGGGGAAGGGCAGCCCCAGCATTTT
d_gene: TRBD1; j_gene: TRBJ2-5; v_gene: TRBV11-2; abundance: many; CDR3aa: CASSDYRQGETQYF; CDR3nt: TGTGCCAGCAGCGATTACCGACAGGGAGAGACCCAGTACTTC
d_gene: -; j_gene: TRBJ1-2; v_gene: TRBV10-3; abundance: -; CDR3aa: CAISYLGRANYGYTF; CDR3nt: TGTGCCATCAGTTACTTGGGACGCGCGAACTATGGCTACACCTTC